The present T cell receptor (beta chain) was sequenced within a study of T cell responses to AZD1222 COVID-19 vaccine. Whole-study results and caveats: Spike-specific TCR breadth and depth were elevated following two AZD1222 doses. Just 5 to 7 people given AZD1222 tested seropositive at baseline. Regions left unmutated in variants are reportedly the target of nearly half of spike-specific TCRs.

Some clones are missing from TCRdb's copy, which holds only in-frame ones; the method was immunoSEQ multiplex PCR. The sample carries approximately 110,000 clones, 87% recorded once. CDR3 length: 17 residues. Germline V lookup: CDR1 LGHNA, CDR2 YSLEER. On this clone: Its target is unknown. The junction departs from the called germline gene at one end, perhaps through a read error.

Second-dose intervals of approximately 4 or approximately 12 weeks were pooled. The chain couples TRBV4-3 to TRBJ2-7, with 9 nucleotides matching TRBD2. The sequencing here drew on peripheral blood, taken 28 days after the second AZD1222 dose. This receptor was taken from an adult who received the AZD1222 COVID-19 vaccine. The CDR3 spells CASSQEVSGLASDEQYF. The DNA of the CDR3 is TGCGCCAGCAGCCAAGAAGTATCGGGACTAGCCTCCGACGAGCAGTACTTC.